This T cell receptor (beta chain) was found in a study of identical twins. cDNA molecules carried unique molecular identifiers, and template switching added a universal primer site. From the 5' RACE reads, TCRdb called clonotypes with MiXCR, one entry per CDR3 protein. The data show hundreds of thousands of distinct CDR3 sequences, 9% to 15% seen once. This clonotype was counted many times. Its matching antigen is unknown. Whole-study findings and limits: Models predicted too little out-of-frame TCR alpha sharing in monozygotic twins.

A further study also used this sample, focusing on yellow fever vaccine responses in identical twins.

The sequence derives from a woman under 30 in good health. The sample was PBMCs.

CDR3 loop: CASSFIRGSFSNEQFF. The DNA for the CDR3 is TGTGCCAGCAGCTTCATACGGGGAAGTTTCTCCAATGAGCAGTTCTTC. The chain is built from TRBV7-2 and TRBJ2-1; TRBD2 is a possible D gene (5 bases). V lost 3 bases to trimming and J lost 6 bases, with 18 bases between them. This CDR3 is built from 16 residues. Germline V gene lookup returns CDR1 SGHTA and CDR2 FQGNSA.